Listed here is a single T cell receptor beta chain. What it binds is not known. The entry originates in a study of T cells after posttransplantation cyclophosphamide. Study-wide results and caveats: TRB clonality was highly associated with recipient CMV seropositivity and reactivation. Later blood repertoires were often dominated by clones from the donor CD8+ memory compartment. TRB overlap between skin or GI tissue T cells and blood was limited.

Cyclophosphamide on days +3 and +4 followed busulfan-fludarabine conditioning and a marrow graft. Produced via immunoSEQ multiplex PCR; TCRdb's table is partial and in-frame only. The sample records around 6,200 clones, about 92% being singletons. This clonotype was obtained from a male patient aged 55-69 years who received an allogeneic stem cell transplant from a related donor and was CMV-positive. Some T cells may possibly be graft donor cells. The specimen was CD8+ T cells sorted from blood, collected after allogeneic stem cell transplant with posttransplant cyclophosphamide.

As DNA, the CDR3 is TGTGCCAGCAGCTTAAAACCAGGTTCCCAAGAGACCCAGTACTTC. The encoded protein is CASSLKPGSQETQYF. The chain employs TRBV13 and TRBJ2-5; D is ambiguous. The CDR3 spans 15 residues. V lost 2 bases to trimming and J lost 1 base, with 11 bases between them. CDR1 is PRHDT, CDR2 FYEKMQ, per germline (reference sequence). Full variable domain (remainder filled in from reference TRBV13 and TRBJ2-5): AAGVIQSPRHLIKEKRETATLKCYPIPRHDTVYWYQQGPGQDPQFLISFYEKMQSDKGSIPDRFSAQQFSDYHSELNMSSLELGDSALYFCASSLKPGSQETQYFGPGTRLLVL.